The clone carrying this T cell receptor beta chain was seen only a few times. Its cognate antigen is unknown. This entry belongs to a study of post-analysis software for immune sequencing data. TCR beta libraries were prepared from cDNA with unique molecular identifiers. TCRdb independently ran MiXCR on the PCR reads; one entry per CDR3 protein. This sample yields about 540,000 distinct CDR3 sequences, of which roughly 34% are seen a single time; about 5.6% belongs to the top ten. The CDR3 has 16 residues. Per germline, CDR1 SGHRS and CDR2 YFSETQ. Trimming removed 4 bases from V and 2 bases from J, with 18 bases in between. Study results and caveats: Relative to controls, patients had 4 or 5 TRBV segments at higher frequency, with TRBV5-6, TRBV5-1 and TRBV20-1 among these.

The specimen was blood. This receptor was taken from a girl aged 2-17 years with multiple sclerosis. The rearrangement uses TRBV5-1 and TRBJ1-2; D may be TRBD1 (5 bases). CDR3 amino acids: CASSRWATGPNYGYTF. DNA for the CDR3: TGCGCCAGCAGCCGTTGGGCTACAGGACCAAACTATGGCTACACCTTC.